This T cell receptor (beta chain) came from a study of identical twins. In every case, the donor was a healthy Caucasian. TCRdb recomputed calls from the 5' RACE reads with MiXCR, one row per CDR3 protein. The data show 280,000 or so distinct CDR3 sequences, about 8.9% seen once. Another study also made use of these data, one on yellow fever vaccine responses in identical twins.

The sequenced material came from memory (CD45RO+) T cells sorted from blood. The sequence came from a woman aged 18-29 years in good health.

The CDR3 nucleotides read TGTGCCAGCAGTTTATCGATAACCAAAAAACTGTTTTTT. As protein: CASSLSITKKLFF. The chain joins TRBV12-3 or TRBV12-4 to TRBJ1-4; D is unclear. V was trimmed by 2 bases and J by 9 bases, leaving 10 bases between them. CDR3 length: 13 amino acids.